Listed here are 27 T cell receptor beta chains from one sample, sequenced in a study of blood T cell repertoires in COVID-19 (TCRdb year 2020). Library preparation employed the immunoSEQ multiplex PCR assay. TCRdb took this table from immuneACCESS and kept in-frame rearrangements with V and J called. Such tables lack part of the clones; where checked against another copy, unresolved V genes explain under half of the gap, and the rest is unexplained. The sample table records more than 70,000 clones; 85% to 90% of these occur just once. The top ten hold 3.8% of the sample. Material for sequencing was peripheral blood. These receptors were obtained from a man aged 60 to 75 with acute or convalescent COVID-19.

The chain links TRBV7-2 to TRBJ2-7; 7 nucleotides align to TRBD2. V lost 5 bases, J lost 2 bases, and 15 bases stayed unmatched. This CDR3 has 17 amino acids. The germline gives CDR1 SGHTA, CDR2 FQGNSA. CDR3 loop: CASSPSLARGFTYEQYF. The CDR3 bases are TGTGCCAGCAGCCCATCCTTGGCGCGGGGGTTCACCTACGAGCAGTACTTC.

The V call is TRBV9, the J call TRBJ2-3; maybe TRBD2 (5 bases). CDR3 length: 14 amino acids. The ends were cut back, 3 bases at V and 5 bases at J, with 13 bases in the middle. Germline V gene sequence: CDR1 SGDLS, CDR2 YYNGEE. CDR3: CASSGTFLRDTQYF. The CDR3 nucleotides read TGTGCCAGCAGCGGGACTTTTCTCAGAGATACGCAGTATTTT.

The chain is built from TRBV24-1 and TRBJ2-6, with 9 bases fitting TRBD1. V lost 1 base, J lost 3 bases, and 9 bases stayed unmatched. CDR1 is KGHDR, CDR2 SFDVKD, per germline. This CDR3 region has 19 residues. CDR3 bases: TGTGCCACCAGTGATTTCTTCGGGGACAGGGATGATGGGGCCAACGTCCTGACTTTC. Protein: CATSDFFGDRDDGANVLTF.

This clone was detected a few times. V and J are TRBV5-4 and TRBJ2-2; 8 bases fit TRBD1. The J segment lost 5 bases and the V segment lost 4 bases, leaving 7 bases of the junction unmatched. The CDR3 covers 15 residues. The germline V gene has CDR1 SGHNT and CDR2 YYREEE (reference sequence). CDR3 coding DNA: TGTGCCAGCAGCCCCCGGACAGGGACAACCGGGGAGCTGTTTTTT. Its translation is CASSPRTGTTGELFF.

The chain is built from TRBV6-5 and TRBJ2-7; weak D call: TRBD2 (6 bases). Germline values: CDR1 MNHEY, CDR2 SVGAGI. The CDR3 loop spans 12 amino acids. The germline V and J ends were trimmed by 2 bases and 6 bases, with 8 bases remaining between them. The CDR3 loop reads CASSYVGGEQYF. The CDR3 DNA is TGTGCCAGCAGTTACGTGGGGGGCGAGCAGTACTTC.

This clone came up once. The J gene is TRBJ2-1, the V gene TRBV5-1, with TRBD2 matching 13 bases. The CDR3 consists of 15 residues. The V and J ends lost 5 bases and 9 bases, in that order; junction bases with no gene match: 8. Germline V gives CDR1 SGHRS, CDR2 YFSETQ. CDR3 DNA: TGCGCCAGCAGACCTGGACTAGCGGGGGCTCGTGAGCAGTTCTTC. The encoded protein is CASRPGLAGAREQFF.

V is TRBV18 and J is TRBJ1-6, with D tentatively TRBD1 (6 bases). Germline V lookup: CDR1 KGHSH, CDR2 LQKENI. V lost 2 bases, J lost 5 bases, and 7 bases lay in between. CDR3 length: 14 residues. For the CDR3, the DNA is TGTGCCAGCTCACCAGGGGGCGATAATTCACCCCTCCACTTT. It translates to CASSPGGDNSPLHF.

The chain combines TRBV12-3 or TRBV12-4 with TRBJ2-7, with D tentatively TRBD1 (6 bases). The CDR3 length is 13 residues. Trimming left V 5 bases short and J 4 bases short, with 12 bases between. CDR3 residues: CASSKGTIYEQYF. The CDR3 DNA is TGTGCCAGCAGTAAAGGGACAATTTACGAGCAGTACTTC.

The chain's CDR3 is CARVGTRFNNEQFF. The CDR3, as DNA: TGTGCCAGGGTAGGGACAAGATTTAACAATGAGCAGTTCTTC. The rearrangement links TRBV19 to TRBJ2-1; the D gene is possibly TRBD1 (6 bases). In germline, CDR1 is LNHDA, CDR2 SQIVND (reference sequence). The germline V and J ends were trimmed by 9 bases and 5 bases, with 17 bases remaining between them. The CDR3 has 14 residues.

A few counts support this clone. This chain connects TRBV29-1 to TRBJ2-5; 9 bases are shared with TRBD2. V dropped 8 bases and J dropped 5; count of bases not matched to a gene: 9. This CDR3 region has 13 residues. Germline CDR1 is SQVTM and CDR2 is ANQGSEA. In DNA, the CDR3 is TGCAGCTTATTAGCGGGAGCATCGGAGACCCAGTACTTC. Its translation: CSLLAGASETQYF.

The rearrangement joins TRBV5-1 to TRBJ2-7; 8 positions agree with TRBD1. The germline V gene has CDR1 SGHRS and CDR2 YFSETQ. This CDR3 is built from 14 residues. The V and J ends lost 4 bases and 2 bases, in that order; junction bases with no gene match: 5. This CDR3 reads CASSPGTGTYEQYF. The CDR3 DNA is TGCGCCAGCAGCCCCGGGACAGGCACCTACGAGCAGTACTTC.

This rearrangement joins TRBV7-9 to TRBJ1-5; D may be TRBD1 (6 bases). The V gene's germline CDR1 is SEHNR and CDR2 FQNEAQ (reference sequence). V was clipped by 2 bases and J by 2 bases, with 13 bases between them. The CDR3 consists of 16 residues. The CDR3 loop is CASSLYPEGGNQPQHF. The CDR3 bases are TGTGCCAGCAGCTTATACCCAGAGGGGGGCAATCAGCCCCAGCATTTT.

The genes are TRBV27 and TRBJ1-2; no definite D call. V lost 6 bases to trimming and J lost 7 bases, with 12 bases between them. Germline CDR1 MNHEY, CDR2 SMNVEV (reference sequence). This CDR3 has 12 residues. CDR3 sequence reads: CASRSAVGGYTF. The DNA of the CDR3 is TGTGCCAGCAGATCGGCGGTCGGTGGCTACACCTTC.

The V call is TRBV13, the J call TRBJ2-7; D may be TRBD1 (5 bases). The V gene's germline CDR1 is PRHDT and CDR2 FYEKMQ (reference sequence). This CDR3 spans 13 amino acids. V lost 3 bases and J 0 bases, leaving 6 bases between the germline ends. The CDR3 loop is CASSFQGSYEQYF. For the CDR3, the DNA is TGTGCCAGCAGCTTCCAGGGCTCCTACGAGCAGTACTTC.

This chain connects TRBV6-4 to TRBJ1-2; 11 bases are a match to TRBD1. The germline CDR1 and CDR2 sequences are MRHNA and SNTAGT. The junction had 4 bases not matched to a gene; V was cut back by 3 bases and J by 4 bases. CDR3 size: 15 residues. The CDR3 bases are TGTGCCAGCAGTGAGGACAGGGGGCCTGTCTATGGCTACACCTTC. Translating it yields CASSEDRGPVYGYTF.

The genes are TRBV12-3 or TRBV12-4 and TRBJ2-5; D not certain. This CDR3 spans 12 amino acids. V was trimmed by 5 bases and J by 2 bases, leaving 6 bases between them. The CDR3 is CASSKIQETQYF. The CDR3 coding sequence is TGTGCCAGCAGTAAAATACAAGAGACCCAGTACTTC.

The genes are TRBV5-4 and TRBJ2-5, with 8 bases identical to TRBD2. The CDR3 covers 15 residues. Germline values: CDR1 SGHNT, CDR2 YYREEE (reference sequence). V was pared by 3 bases and J by 5 bases, with 9 bases of the junction left unmatched. The CDR3 nucleotides are TGTGCCAGCAGCTGGGGAGGACTAGCCACGGAGACCCAGTACTTC. It specifies CASSWGGLATETQYF.

The chain couples TRBV27 to TRBJ2-7; TRBD1 matches at 7 bases. The CDR3 runs 13 residues. Germline V gene sequence: CDR1 MNHEY, CDR2 SMNVEV (reference sequence). The V and J ends lost 6 bases and 2 bases, in that order; junction bases with no gene match: 4. In DNA, the CDR3 is TGTGCCAGCAGCCGGACAGGCCCCTACGAGCAGTACTTC. Translated: CASSRTGPYEQYF.

This chain joins TRBV27 and TRBJ2-3; D ambiguous. V gave up 5 bases and J gave up 4 bases, with 19 bases separating them. This CDR3 comprises 16 residues. Germline CDR1 reads MNHEY; CDR2 reads SMNVEV (reference sequence). The CDR3 here is CASSPRRIDSADTQYF. The CDR3 DNA is TGTGCCAGCAGTCCTCGTCGTATTGATAGTGCAGATACGCAGTATTTT.

This clone has only a few counts. The rearrangement joins TRBV5-4 to TRBJ2-7; TRBD2 matches 12 bases. This CDR3 contains 15 residues. Per germline, CDR1 SGHNT and CDR2 YYREEE (reference sequence). V shed 0 bases, J shed 2 bases, and the junction held 0 bases outside the gene matches. The CDR3 DNA follows: TGTGCCAGCAGCTTGGGACTAGCGGGAGCCTACGAGCAGTACTTC. Encoded protein: CASSLGLAGAYEQYF. Drawing the rest from reference TRBV5-4 and TRBJ2-7, the complete variable domain is ETGVTQSPTHLIKTRGQQVTLRCSSQSGHNTVSWYQQALGQGPQFIFQYYREEENGRGNFPPRFSGLQFPNYSSELNVNALELDDSALYLCASSLGLAGAYEQYFGPGTRLTVT.

V and J are TRBV3-1 (or the pseudogene TRBV3-2) and TRBJ1-5; unclear D gene. The V and J ends lost 0 bases and 4 bases respectively, with 10 bases between them. The CDR3 has 15 residues. CDR1 is LGHDT, CDR2 YNNKEL, per germline (reference sequence). The CDR3 DNA sequence: TGTGCCAGCAGCCAAGATCTTCGTATTAATCAGCCCCAGCATTTT. This codes for CASSQDLRINQPQHF.

The chain employs TRBV24-1 and TRBJ2-3; 7 bases fit TRBD1. This CDR3 has 14 amino acids. Germline V CDR1 and CDR2: KGHDR, SFDVKD. Losses at the gene ends were 9 bases for V and 5 bases for J; bases not matched to a gene: 10. CDR3 region: CATSSTGVKDTQYF. The CDR3 nucleotides read TGTGCCACCTCATCCACAGGGGTCAAAGATACGCAGTATTTT.

The gene calls are TRBV13 and TRBJ2-7; TRBD2 might be the D (6 bases). This CDR3 is built from 16 residues. Germline-derived CDR1 and CDR2 are PRHDT and FYEKMQ (reference sequence). With 0 bases removed from V and 0 bases from J, the gap between germline ends came to 12 bases. The CDR3 here is CASSLGEASVSYEQYF. The CDR3 nucleotides read TGTGCCAGCAGCTTAGGCGAGGCTAGCGTCTCCTACGAGCAGTACTTC.

The rearrangement joins TRBV30 to TRBJ1-2; 9 nucleotides agree with TRBD1. Germline loops: CDR1 GTSNPN, CDR2 SVGIG (reference sequence). J was trimmed by 3 bases and V by 1 base; bases with no gene match: 3. The CDR3 runs 14 residues. CDR3 loop: CAWSDRGPDYGYTF. The CDR3 DNA sequence: TGTGCCTGGAGTGACAGGGGGCCGGACTATGGCTACACCTTC.

The chain joins TRBV9 to TRBJ2-6; D not certain. The CDR3 consists of 14 residues. The germline CDR1 and CDR2 sequences are SGDLS and YYNGEE. Trimming pared 4 bases from V and 0 bases from J, leaving 5 bases between. Here the CDR3 reads CASSQNSGANVLTF. CDR3 DNA: TGTGCCAGCAGCCAAAACTCTGGGGCCAACGTCCTGACTTTC.

The chain couples TRBV3-1 (or the pseudogene TRBV3-2) to TRBJ1-5; a weak D match, TRBD1 (5 bases). The CDR3 loop spans 14 amino acids. V lost 4 bases, J lost 3 bases, and 10 bases lay in between. Germline CDR1 LGHDT, CDR2 YNNKEL (reference sequence). The CDR3 DNA follows: TGTGCCAGCAGCCCCTACAGGTCCAATCAGCCCCAGCATTTT. Translation gives CASSPYRSNQPQHF.

The chain couples TRBV7-8 to TRBJ1-1; TRBD1 might be the D (5 bases). From germline, CDR1 is SGHVS and CDR2 FQNEAQ. The CDR3 is made up of 14 amino acids. V lost 5 bases to trimming and J lost 0 bases, with 10 bases between them. This CDR3 is CASSPAGVNTEAFF. The CDR3 nucleotides read TGTGCCAGCAGCCCCGCGGGGGTGAACACTGAAGCTTTCTTT.